The clone carrying this T cell receptor (beta chain) was picked up many times. The sample is drawn from a study of T-cell reconstitution after alpha-beta-depleted transplantation in children. The length of the CDR3 is 15 residues. Germline trimming cut 7 bases from V and 3 bases from J; bases unmatched to any gene: 8. TCRbeta library construction was performed incorporating unique molecular identifiers. TCRdb used MiXCR to reprocess the PCR reads, holding one entry per CDR3 protein. The sample holds fewer than 25,000 distinct CDR3 sequences; roughly 11% are singletons and the top ten take roughly a quarter.

The clonotype was recovered from a human donor who donated a stem cell graft to a child with chronic granulomatous disease. This specimen was PBMCs from the stem cell graft donor, taken from the stem cell graft. The rearrangement uses TRBV12-3 or TRBV12-4 and TRBJ2-1; 8 bases match TRBD1. CDR3: CASNDRGNLYNEQFF. CDR3 nucleotide sequence: TGTGCCAGCAACGACAGGGGCAACCTCTACAATGAGCAGTTCTTC.